The following is a T cell receptor (beta chain) sequence with its context. The clone's antigen remains unknown. No much larger clone exists at a distance of one base, and base qualities are not known. The CDR3 regions of human TCRbeta chains were subjected to immunosequencing. The paper's processing steps were these. TCRs in the repertoires were compared against a reference library of SARS-CoV-2-specific TCRs that had been generated with the MIRA antigen-specificity platform. Breadth meant the fraction of unique TCRs that were SARS-CoV-2-associated, whereas depth meant the fraction of total T cells that were SARS-CoV-2-associated. Using the MIRA data, each spike-specific TCR was assigned both to the spike region to which the TCR was reactive and to a CD4 or CD8 class. Log10-transformed breadth and depth values were compared by one-way ANOVA with Sidak's multiple comparisons tests. Drawn from immuneACCESS, this table holds only the in-frame rearrangements with V and J called that TCRdb kept. Clones are partly lost; checked studies trace under half to an unresolved V gene and leave the rest unexplained. Clone size and the V and J calls come from that table; the DNA yielded D and trimming. For this sample there are about 75,000 clones; around 87% appear just once. The ten top clones hold roughly a sixth of the sample.

This sample was taken from a study of T cell responses to AZD1222 COVID-19 vaccine (dated by TCRdb to the early 2020s). Background on the whole study: TCR sequencing covered about 230 trial participants: some 210 given two doses of AZD1222 and 26 given two doses of MenACWY control vaccine. Trial participants were enrolled by age into subgroups of 18-55, 56-69 and 70-plus years, and roughly 160, 29 and 62 TCR-sequenced participants, respectively, were included in these subgroups. Beyond this particular receptor, the publication reports: Conclusions about previously exposed vaccinees are limited, since just five or six AZD1222 recipients were seropositive for SARS-CoV-2 at baseline. Reportedly, close to half of the unique spike-specific TCRs recognized epitopes lying outside the regions that are mutated in the B.1.351 and B.1.1.7 variants. The 56-69-year group was small, and its depth increase did not reach significance, likely because of low power. The vaccine-associated CD4 TCRs covered the entire spike protein, and the dominant responses fell in regions 160-218 and 743-854. After two AZD1222 doses, spike-specific TCR breadth and depth were significantly higher than at day 0 and than in MenACWY recipients. No day 14 peak-response samples were available, so repertoires were characterized only after the peak T cell response. Most participants were white British and females outnumbered males, and the authors suggested that clonal diversity may have been underestimated.

The label giving this sample's time point can be read as: about 28 days (+/-7) after the second vaccine dose. AZD1222 recipients given second doses at about 4 weeks or at about 12 weeks were pooled, since spike-specific TCR depth and breadth were not found to differ between the two schedules. Samples from vaccinated people were obtained from the UK trials COV001 and COV002, which included a single-blind randomized controlled phase 2/3 trial of AZD1222 (ChAdOx1 nCoV-19) in healthy adults. For TCRbeta chain sequencing, PBMC samples were collected from trial participants at day 0 and at day 28 after the second dose. Sequences SGHTS (CDR1) and YDEGEE (CDR2) are obtained from the germline V gene. Trimming at the junction amounts to 1 base on V and 0 bases on J, and the germline ends lie 8 bases apart. The CDR3 covers 15 residues, taking in both the cysteine and the phenylalanine. Only the CDR3 part of the read is kept: 45 bases, read in frame from the first base.

Sample: peripheral blood, taken 28 days after the second AZD1222 dose. The source is an adult who received the AZD1222 COVID-19 vaccine. Recombination linked TRBV5-8 to TRBJ1-3; no D gene can be assigned with confidence. The CDR3 here reads CASSLNGDSGNTIYF. The nucleotide sequence is TGTGCCAGCAGCTTGAACGGCGACTCTGGAAACACCATATATTTT.